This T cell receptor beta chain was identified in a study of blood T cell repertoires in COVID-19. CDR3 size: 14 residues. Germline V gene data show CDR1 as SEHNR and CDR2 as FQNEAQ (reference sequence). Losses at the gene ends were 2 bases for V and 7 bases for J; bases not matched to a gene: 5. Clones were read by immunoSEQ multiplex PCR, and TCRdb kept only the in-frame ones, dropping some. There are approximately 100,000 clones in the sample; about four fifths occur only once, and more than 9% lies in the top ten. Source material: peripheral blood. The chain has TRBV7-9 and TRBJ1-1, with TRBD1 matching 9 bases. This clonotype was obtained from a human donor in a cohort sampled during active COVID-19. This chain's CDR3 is CASSLPGQGSEAFF. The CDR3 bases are TGTGCCAGCAGCTTACCGGGACAGGGCAGTGAAGCTTTCTTT.